The 3 T cell receptor beta chains presented below share a single source sample, sequenced in a study of shared clonotypes between healthy human individuals. Sequencing was performed with immunoSEQ multiplex PCR; in TCRdb, only in-frame clones are kept and a portion is missing. The sample records about half a million clones, around 77% being singletons. Sequenced: PBMCs. All receptors derive from a woman aged 40 to 50 in good health. Some clones in this sample may be carry-over from other donors' samples.

This chain uses TRBV7-6 with TRBJ2-7, with 13 bases fitting TRBD2. The CDR3 spans 17 residues. J lost 5 bases, V lost 2 bases, and 9 bases had no gene match. Germline-derived CDR1 and CDR2 are SGHVS and FNYEAQ. CDR3 DNA sequence: TGTGCCAGCAGCTTACGACTAGCGGGAGGTGTTGGGAACGAGCAGTACTTC. The encoded protein is CASSLRLAGGVGNEQYF.

The rearrangement uses TRBV7-8 and TRBJ2-7; 12 bases fit TRBD2. Unmatched junction bases numbered 11, after V lost 5 bases and J lost 9 bases. The CDR3 sequence is 15 residues long. Germline assignment: CDR1 SGHVS and CDR2 FQNEAQ. CDR3 amino acids: CASSTTSGRLPGQYF. CDR3 coding DNA: TGTGCCAGCAGCACCACTAGCGGGAGGCTACCTGGGCAGTACTTC.

The rearrangement joins TRBV30 to TRBJ2-5; 11 nucleotides line up with TRBD2. There are 13 residues in the CDR3. V shed 3 bases and J 4 bases; nucleotides not matched to a gene: 1. Germline CDR1 is GTSNPN and CDR2 is SVGIG (reference sequence). CDR3: CAWRLAGAETQYF. In DNA form, the CDR3 reads TGTGCCTGGAGACTAGCGGGAGCAGAGACCCAGTACTTC.